The clone carrying this T cell receptor (beta chain) was recorded many times. Its antigen is not known. TCRdb itself ran the reads through MiXCR, one entry per CDR3 protein. Of about 260,000 distinct CDR3 sequences in the sample, roughly 13% were seen once. This CDR3 comprises 16 residues. Trimming at V came to 4 bases and at J to 2 bases, leaving 1 base not matched to a gene. Germline-derived CDR1 and CDR2 are SGHVS and FNYEAQ. This sample is part of a study of T cell repertoires in cytomegalovirus infection. Study background: CMV infection plus the matching HLA type was flagged by public TCR beta signatures. Study-wide results and limits: The ex vivo response was dominated by HLA-C-restricted CMV-specific TCR beta clonotypes. The cumulative frequency of public TCR beta families distinguished individuals who carried CMV together with the relevant HLA.

The V call is TRBV7-6, the J call TRBJ2-1, with 14 nucleotides matching TRBD2. The sequencing sample was made of PBMCs. This clonotype was obtained from a human donor in good health (CMV status not recorded). Some clones in this sample may be carry-over from other donors' samples. The CDR3 here is CASSSGLAGAYNEQFF. In nucleotides, the CDR3 is TGTGCCAGCAGCTCGGGACTAGCGGGAGCCTACAATGAGCAGTTCTTC.